These 10 T cell receptor beta chains originate from one sample sequenced in a study of blood T cell repertoires in COVID-19. Profiled with immunoSEQ multiplex PCR; TCRdb holds only in-frame clones, not every one. The table includes 150,000 to 200,000 clones, about 86% detected once. The sequenced material came from peripheral blood. The receptors here all came from a man aged 55 to 70 with acute or convalescent COVID-19.

This clone was seen a few times. The J gene is TRBJ1-2, the V gene TRBV28, with 7 bases identical to TRBD1. From germline, CDR1 is MDHEN and CDR2 SYDVKM. This CDR3 spans 16 amino acids. J gave up 5 bases and V 5 bases, and 14 bases lay outside the gene matches. The CDR3 protein is CASSLLGQARIYGYTF. In DNA form, the CDR3 reads TGTGCCAGCAGTCTCCTCGGACAGGCCCGTATTTATGGCTACACCTTC.

The rearrangement links TRBV14 to TRBJ2-3; no definite D call. Per germline, CDR1 SGHDN and CDR2 FVKESK. The V end was cut by 1 base, the J end by 3 bases, with 11 bases between. This CDR3 has 15 amino acids. CDR3 DNA: TGTGCCAGCAGCCAAGTGAGGCTGGAAACAGATACGCAGTATTTT. Its translation is CASSQVRLETDTQYF.

CDR3 DNA sequence: TGTGCCAGCAGCCCTCGACAGGGGGGCGAGCAGTACTTC. Its translation is CASSPRQGGEQYF. This chain links TRBV4-2 with TRBJ2-7; 9 bases line up with TRBD1. Germline trimming cut 4 bases from V and 6 bases from J; bases unmatched to any gene: 4. In germline, CDR1 is LGHNA, CDR2 YNFKEQ. CDR3 length: 13 amino acids.

CDR3 DNA: TGTGCCAGCAGCTACTCCGGGGTCGGGGAGCAGTACTTC. Encoded protein: CASSYSGVGEQYF. The chain employs TRBV3-1 (or the pseudogene TRBV3-2) and TRBJ2-7, with D perhaps matching TRBD2 (5 bases). The CDR3 has 13 residues. The V gene lost 5 bases and the J gene lost 7 bases, with 15 bases spanning the gap. The germline gives CDR1 LGHDT, CDR2 YNNKEL (reference sequence).

The chain employs TRBV7-6 and TRBJ2-2, with D maybe TRBD2 (6 bases). V dropped 7 bases and J dropped 3 bases, with 18 bases sitting between them. Germline V gene sequence: CDR1 SGHVS, CDR2 FNYEAQ. The length of the CDR3 is 16 residues. In nucleotides, the CDR3 is TGTGCCAGCACCCCCGGGGGTAGCGGCTACACCGGGGAGCTGTTTTTT. The encoded protein is CASTPGGSGYTGELFF.

About this clone: Mismatch with germline at one junction end may stem from a read error. The chain combines TRBV2 with TRBJ2-5, with 8 bases lining up with TRBD1. Germline V gives CDR1 SNHLY, CDR2 FYNNEI. CDR3 length: 14 residues. CDR3 in amino acids: CASSGQGAQGTQYF. In nucleotides, the CDR3 is TGTGCCAGCAGCGGACAGGGAGCCCAAGGGACCCAGTACTTC. Based on the CDR3 plus reference TRBV2 and TRBJ2-5, the full variable domain is EPEVTQTPSHQVTQMGQEVILRCVPISNHLYFYWYRQILGQKVEFLVSFYNNEISEKSEIFDDQFSVERPDGSNFTLKIRSTKLEDSAMYFCASSGQGAQGTQYFGPGTRLLVL.

The chain is built from TRBV11-2 and TRBJ2-7, with a weak D call TRBD1 (5 bases). The CDR3 totals 15 residues. The germline gives CDR1 SGHAT, CDR2 FQNNGV. V lost 0 bases and J 2 bases, leaving 11 bases between the germline ends. In nucleotides, the CDR3 is TGTGCCAGCAGCTTAGATCCGGGCAGGGCCTACGAGCAGTACTTC. Amino acid sequence: CASSLDPGRAYEQYF.

The chain recombines TRBV9 with TRBJ2-1; TRBD2 aligns across 10 bases. The junction had 5 bases not matched to a gene; V was cut back by 4 bases and J by 1 base. CDR1 is SGDLS and CDR2 is YYNGEE in the germline V gene. The CDR3 is 16 residues long. CDR3 in DNA: TGTGCCAGCAGCATCCGACTAGCGGGTTCCTACAATGAGCAGTTCTTC. Amino acids: CASSIRLAGSYNEQFF.

In its sample, this clone was seen a few times. V gene TRBV18 combines with J gene TRBJ2-3; TRBD2 matches 14 bases. This CDR3 is built from 15 residues. The V gene's germline CDR1 is KGHSH and CDR2 LQKENI. With 4 bases clipped from V and 4 bases from J, the junction kept 1 base outside the gene matches. CDR3 region: CASSRGLAGADTQYF. As DNA, the CDR3 is TGTGCCAGCTCACGGGGACTAGCGGGAGCAGATACGCAGTATTTT.

The rearrangement links TRBV6-5 to TRBJ2-7; 7 nucleotides agree with TRBD1. Germline V gives CDR1 MNHEY, CDR2 SVGAGI. This CDR3 comprises 14 residues. J lost 4 bases, V lost 5 bases, and 8 bases had no gene match. This CDR3 reads CASSRDYRGYEQYF. The CDR3 DNA is TGTGCCAGCAGTAGAGATTACAGGGGTTACGAGCAGTACTTC.